Below, 27 T cell receptor beta chains from the same sample are listed, as sequenced in a study of T and B cells in COVID-19 patients. BIOMED2 TRB-A/B primer pools were used in multiplex TRB PCR. One entry per CDR3 protein, called by TCRdb with MiXCR from the multiplex PCR reads. The sample shows about 3,800 distinct CDR3 sequences, roughly a quarter of them seen only once. Each TRB amplification used roughly 250-550 ng of genomic DNA from blood. The sample was blood. The receptor set was obtained from a human donor with active COVID-19.

This clonotype was picked up many times. The chain links TRBV14 to TRBJ1-4; 10 bases agree with TRBD1. Looked up from germline, CDR1 is SGHDN and CDR2 is FVKESK. The CDR3 extends over 15 amino acids. Germline trimming cut 1 base from V and 5 bases from J; bases unmatched to any gene: 1. The CDR3 bases are TGTGCCAGCAGCCAAGCGGGACAGGGGAATGAAAAACTGTTTTTT. It translates to CASSQAGQGNEKLFF.

Judged by abundance, this clonotype is large. CDR3 amino acids: CSVATARYGYTF. For the CDR3, the DNA is TGCAGCGTTGCGACAGCACGGTATGGCTACACCTTC. This chain uses TRBV29-1 with TRBJ1-2; perhaps TRBD1 as D (5 bases). The CDR3 consists of 12 residues. In germline, CDR1 is SQVTM, CDR2 ANQGSEA. The V end lost 4 bases, the J end lost 5 bases, and 11 bases lay between the germline ends.

The chain is built from TRBV7-9 and TRBJ1-1; maybe TRBD1 (6 bases). The germline V gene encodes CDR1 SEHNR and CDR2 FQNEAQ (reference sequence). The V end was cut by 7 bases, the J end by 3 bases, with 15 bases between. CDR3 size: 14 residues. The CDR3 DNA sequence: TGTGCCAGCACCTGGGGGCAGGCAGACACTGAAGCTTTCTTT. As protein: CASTWGQADTEAFF.

This clonotype was detected a few times. The rearrangement links TRBV7-9 to TRBJ1-1, with 7 bases fitting TRBD1. CDR1 is SEHNR, CDR2 FQNEAQ, per germline (reference sequence). V lost 5 bases and J lost 5; bases outside the gene matches: 11. The CDR3 spans 15 residues. The CDR3 DNA is TGTGCCAGCAGCCTCCTGGGACAGTTGGGAACTGAAGCTTTCTTT. As protein: CASSLLGQLGTEAFF.

The genes are TRBV20-1 and TRBJ2-2, with D maybe TRBD1 (5 bases). Trimming removed 0 bases from V and 7 bases from J, with 9 bases in between. The CDR3 extends over 13 amino acids. CDR1 and CDR2 from the germline V gene are DFQATT and SNEGSKA (reference sequence). The CDR3 sequence is CSARDRVGGELFF. CDR3 bases: TGCAGTGCTAGAGACAGGGTTGGCGGGGAGCTGTTTTTT.

This clonotype was counted between two and nine times. The rearrangement uses TRBV5-1 and TRBJ2-1; the D gene is possibly TRBD2 (5 bases). Between the trimmed V and J ends, which lost 0 bases and 6 bases, there was a span of 13 bases. Germline CDR1 reads SGHRS; CDR2 reads YFSETQ. The CDR3 loop spans 15 amino acids. CDR3 DNA sequence: TGCGCCAGCAGCTTGGCGGGGATTTCGGTCAATGAGCAGTTCTTC. It is translated as CASSLAGISVNEQFF. The complete variable domain, with remaining parts taken from reference TRBV5-1 and TRBJ2-1, reads KAGVTQTPRYLIKTRGQQVTLSCSPISGHRSVSWYQQTPGQGLQFLFEYFSETQRNKGNFPGRFSGRQFSNSRSEMNVSTLELGDSALYLCASSLAGISVNEQFFGPGTRLTVL.

This clonotype was detected a few times. The J gene is TRBJ1-2, the V gene TRBV20-1; 7 bases are a match to TRBD1. Germline CDR1 DFQATT, CDR2 SNEGSKA (reference sequence). The length of the CDR3 is 14 residues. After removal of 0 bases from V and 8 bases from J, the junction contained 9 bases not matched to a gene. The CDR3 nucleotides are TGCAGTGCTAGAGATGGGCAGGGGGTCGAGGGCTACACCTTC. Amino acid sequence: CSARDGQGVEGYTF.

In its sample, this clonotype was seen a few times. V is TRBV7-2 and J is TRBJ2-7; no clear D. This CDR3 is built from 12 residues. Germline V lookup: CDR1 SGHTA, CDR2 FQGNSA. The V gene lost 5 bases and the J gene lost 0 bases, with 5 bases spanning the gap. The chain's CDR3 is CASSLRSYEQYF. Written as DNA, the CDR3 is TGTGCCAGCAGCCTTCGCTCCTACGAGCAGTACTTC.

The genes are TRBV12-3 or TRBV12-4 and TRBJ1-5, with D maybe TRBD1 (5 bases). The CDR3 extends over 14 amino acids. The germline V and J ends were trimmed by 3 bases and 3 bases, with 9 bases remaining between them. CDR3 DNA: TGTGCCAGCAGTTTGTCAGGGTACAATCAGCCCCAGCATTTT. Protein product: CASSLSGYNQPQHF.

The chain uses TRBV29-1 and TRBJ1-1, with 7 bases matching TRBD1. The germline CDR1 and CDR2 sequences are SQVTM and ANQGSEA. The CDR3 has 14 amino acids. V was pared by 7 bases and J by 4 bases, with 12 bases of the junction left unmatched. This CDR3 reads CSAEEGAGITEAFF. In DNA, the CDR3 is TGCAGCGCCGAGGAGGGGGCAGGGATCACTGAAGCTTTCTTT.

This clonotype was observed a few times. The gene calls are TRBV12-3 or TRBV12-4 and TRBJ2-7; D not certain. This CDR3 has 12 residues. Trimming removed 4 bases at V and 1 base at J, with 5 bases between. CDR3 bases: TGTGCCAGCAGTTCGTCATCCTACGAGCAGTACTTC. Its translation is CASSSSSYEQYF.

The chain links TRBV6-5 to TRBJ2-7; 9 bases match TRBD1. Trimming removed 2 bases from V and 2 bases from J; junction bases left unmatched: 7. Germline V CDR1 and CDR2: MNHEY, SVGAGI. The CDR3 loop spans 16 amino acids. The CDR3 DNA reads as TGTGCCAGCAGTTACCGGGGACAGGGTTCGGCCTACGAGCAGTACTTC. Protein: CASSYRGQGSAYEQYF.

In this sample, this clonotype is medium-sized. V and J are TRBV30 and TRBJ2-3, with TRBD2 identical over 12 bases. The germline CDR1 and CDR2 sequences are GTSNPN and SVGIG (reference sequence). The CDR3 loop spans 15 amino acids. Unmatched junction bases numbered 2, after V lost 0 bases and J lost 4 bases. CDR3 sequence (DNA): TGTGCCTGGAGTGTGGCTAGCGGGGGGGCAGATACGCAGTATTTT. Amino acid sequence: CAWSVASGGADTQYF.

By sample fraction, this clonotype is medium-sized. This chain links TRBV19 with TRBJ2-5; TRBD1 aligns across 7 bases. The CDR3 loop spans 14 amino acids. The J segment lost 7 bases and the V segment lost 3 bases, leaving 8 bases of the junction unmatched. CDR1 and CDR2 (germline): LNHDA, SQIVND (reference sequence). CDR3 region: CASSIPGQRGTQYF. The CDR3 nucleotides read TGTGCCAGTAGTATTCCGGGACAGCGAGGGACCCAGTACTTC.

As to this clonotype: A much larger clone lies a single base off, so this may be a read error. The V gene is TRBV6-2 or TRBV6-3, the J gene TRBJ2-7, with D perhaps matching TRBD1 (6 bases). CDR1 is MNHEY and CDR2 is SVGEGT in the germline V gene. The CDR3 sequence is 15 residues long. The V gene lost 1 base and the J gene lost 7 bases, with 17 bases spanning the gap. CDR3 DNA sequence: TGTGCCAGCAGTTACTTTGGACAGTGGGCTTGGGAGCAGTACTTC. It yields the protein CASSYFGQWAWEQYF.

This rearrangement joins TRBV10-1 to TRBJ1-6; TRBD1 is a possible D gene (6 bases). In germline, CDR1 is WNHNN, CDR2 SYGVQD (reference sequence). The CDR3 loop spans 18 amino acids. The germline V and J ends were trimmed by 2 bases and 0 bases, with 14 bases remaining between them. CDR3 loop: CASSERGVGCSYNSPLHF. CDR3 coding DNA: TGCGCCAGCAGTGAGAGGGGGGTGGGATGCTCCTATAATTCACCCCTCCACTTT.

The V and J genes are TRBV19 and TRBJ1-5, with TRBD1 identical over 8 bases. Trimming took 5 bases from V and 3 from J; bases not matched to a gene: 12. The germline V gene encodes CDR1 LNHDA and CDR2 SQIVND (reference sequence). The CDR3 length is 17 residues. DNA of the CDR3: TGTGCCAGTAGTCTACGACAGGGGCGTGGCAACAATCAGCCCCAGCATTTT. It specifies CASSLRQGRGNNQPQHF.

On this clonotype: At one of its ends the junction is not consistent with the germline gene, which may arise from a read error. The chain uses TRBV20-1 and TRBJ1-4; no clear D. The CDR3 is 13 residues long. Germline CDR1 and CDR2: DFQATT and SNEGSKA (reference sequence). CDR3 protein: CSTRDREYEKLFF. For the CDR3, the DNA is TGCAGTACTAGAGATAGGGAGTATGAAAAACTGTTTTTT.

This clonotype was recorded at least ten times. The rearrangement links TRBV7-9 to TRBJ2-7; D is uncertain. Germline CDR1 is SEHNR and CDR2 is FQNEAQ (reference sequence). There are 12 residues in the CDR3. V lost 5 bases and J lost 5, with 10 bases in between. The CDR3 bases are TGTGCCAGCAGCGGCCCCGGTGACGAGCAGTACTTC. Translated: CASSGPGDEQYF.

J is TRBJ2-3 and V is TRBV20-1; D may be TRBD2 (6 bases). Trimming took off 4 bases at V and 1 base at J, with 15 bases between the two ends. Germline CDR1 DFQATT, CDR2 SNEGSKA (reference sequence). The CDR3 has 15 residues. The CDR3 DNA reads TGCAGTGCTACGCCCCCCACGGGGGGCACAGATACGCAGTATTTT. It encodes CSATPPTGGTDTQYF.

In its sample, this clonotype is medium-sized (0.01 to 0.1%). V gene TRBV30 combines with J gene TRBJ1-4, with 9 positions matching TRBD1. Trimming removed 4 bases from V and 8 bases from J; junction bases left unmatched: 14. The CDR3 length is 16 residues. Germline V CDR1 and CDR2: GTSNPN, SVGIG (reference sequence). The CDR3 DNA sequence: TGTGCCTGGACCGGCCGAGCGGGACAGGGTGGCGAAAAACTGTTTTTT. This translates into CAWTGRAGQGGEKLFF.

Sample share makes this clonotype medium-sized (0.01 to 0.1%). The V and J genes are TRBV30 and TRBJ1-6; 10 bases agree with TRBD1. Germline CDR1 GTSNPN, CDR2 SVGIG (reference sequence). With 2 bases clipped from V and 2 bases from J, the junction kept 9 bases outside the gene matches. The CDR3 has 18 amino acids. The CDR3 loop reads CAWSPGTGDYPYNSPLHF. The CDR3 DNA reads TGTGCCTGGAGTCCCGGGACAGGGGATTACCCCTATAATTCACCCCTCCACTTT.

The V gene is TRBV20-1, the J gene TRBJ2-1; 8 nucleotides align to TRBD2. Germline CDR1 reads DFQATT; CDR2 reads SNEGSKA (reference sequence). The V segment lost 0 bases and the J segment 7 bases; nucleotides outside the gene matches: 8. The CDR3 has 15 residues. The DNA of the CDR3 is TGCAGTGCTAGAGATGGGGCGGGGGGCGGAAATGAGCAGTTCTTC. Protein sequence: CSARDGAGGGNEQFF.

V is TRBV29-1 and J is TRBJ2-5, with 10 bases aligning to TRBD2. The CDR3 has 15 residues. From germline, CDR1 is SQVTM and CDR2 ANQGSEA. With 1 base clipped from V and 4 bases from J, the junction kept 6 bases outside the gene matches. CDR3 sequence (DNA): TGCAGCGTTGAAGTCCTAGCGGGAGCGCGAGAGACCCAGTACTTC. This codes for CSVEVLAGARETQYF.

In its sample, this clonotype is medium-sized (0.01 to 0.1%). J is TRBJ1-1 and V is TRBV11-3; no firm D call. The V end lost 5 bases, the J end lost 0 bases, and 10 bases lay between the germline ends. The CDR3 extends over 14 amino acids. CDR1 and CDR2 from the germline V gene are SGHNT and YENEEA. The chain's CDR3 is CASSPQAVNTEAFF. The DNA for the CDR3 is TGTGCCAGCAGCCCCCAGGCAGTGAACACTGAAGCTTTCTTT.

This clonotype was detected only a few times. The chain links TRBV6-5 to TRBJ1-1, with D possibly TRBD1 on 6 matching bases. The CDR3 length is 14 residues. V gave up 0 bases and J gave up 3 bases, with 8 bases separating them. CDR1 and CDR2 (germline): MNHEY, SVGAGI. CDR3 in amino acids: CASSYSGGDTEAFF. The CDR3 DNA reads TGTGCCAGCAGTTACTCAGGGGGTGACACTGAAGCTTTCTTT.

This clonotype ranks as medium-sized. This chain connects TRBV6-5 to TRBJ1-5, with D unclear. CDR1 is MNHEY, CDR2 SVGAGI, per germline. This CDR3 has 15 residues. V was cut by 7 bases and J by 4 bases, with 17 bases left in between. The CDR3 DNA reads TGTGCCAGCAAAGCCCGGGCCCTCGGGAATCAGCCCCAGCATTTT. It is translated as CASKARALGNQPQHF.